This T cell receptor beta chain comes out of a study of blood T cell repertoires in COVID-19. Study information: From the United States, Italy and Spain came samples of acute and convalescent COVID-19. The cDNA or gDNA used as material had been derived from T cells, B-cell-depleted T cells, or PBMCs.

In the original workflow: For nucleated cells, counts were estimated from reference gene primer amplification. The repertoire was sequenced with immunoSEQ multiplex PCR; TCRdb's copy has only in-frame clones and lacks some. Clone size and V and J calls were adopted from that table, with D and trimming inferred from the DNA. This sample has some 120,000 clones, with about 75% found just once. The CDR3 runs to 14 residues. V lost 4 bases to trimming and J lost 3 bases, with 13 bases between them. Germline V CDR1 and CDR2: SGDLS, YYNGEE. The sequence was collected from a man at least 80 years old with acute or convalescent COVID-19. The V gene is TRBV9, the J gene TRBJ1-1, with D possibly TRBD1 on 5 matching bases. Specimen: peripheral blood. The CDR3 region is CASSKLDKHTEAFF. CDR3 DNA: TGTGCCAGCAGCAAACTGGACAAGCACACTGAAGCTTTCTTT.